This TCR beta chain was observed in a study of cytomegalovirus exposure and HLA in healthy donors. The wider study: An analysis done earlier identified approximately 120 million unique TCR beta sequences from 200 million or so T cells.

This clone was seen only a few times. What it binds is unknown. Overall study findings and caveats: Fewer N-insertions (relative to the approximately 700-donor mean) were reportedly seen in an Asian-associated ancestry cluster in a later analysis. Presence/absence analyses treated sequencing depth as roughly uniform across donors.

V lost 1 base to trimming and J lost 7 bases, with 11 bases between them. CDR1 is LGHNA and CDR2 is YSLEER in the germline V gene. The CDR3 consists of 15 residues. It was with 60 Vbeta and 13 Jbeta primers that the PCR ran. Original data processing: Counted up in a later analysis, unique TCR beta chains came to some 72 million, with around 9.9 million shared. Measured with immunoSEQ multiplex PCR; TCRdb has only the in-frame clones, and not every one. V and J calls and clone size are given by that table; D and trimming were obtained from the DNA. The sample contains about 86,000 clones, about three quarters of which appear only once.

The sequenced material came from PBMCs. The receptor comes from a female donor in good health and CMV-seronegative. The gene calls are TRBV4-3 and TRBJ1-6; a possible D gene is TRBD1 (6 bases). CDR3 sequence reads: CASSQVAGANSPLHF. CDR3 nucleotides: TGCGCCAGCAGCCAAGTCGCAGGGGCCAATTCACCCCTCCACTTT.